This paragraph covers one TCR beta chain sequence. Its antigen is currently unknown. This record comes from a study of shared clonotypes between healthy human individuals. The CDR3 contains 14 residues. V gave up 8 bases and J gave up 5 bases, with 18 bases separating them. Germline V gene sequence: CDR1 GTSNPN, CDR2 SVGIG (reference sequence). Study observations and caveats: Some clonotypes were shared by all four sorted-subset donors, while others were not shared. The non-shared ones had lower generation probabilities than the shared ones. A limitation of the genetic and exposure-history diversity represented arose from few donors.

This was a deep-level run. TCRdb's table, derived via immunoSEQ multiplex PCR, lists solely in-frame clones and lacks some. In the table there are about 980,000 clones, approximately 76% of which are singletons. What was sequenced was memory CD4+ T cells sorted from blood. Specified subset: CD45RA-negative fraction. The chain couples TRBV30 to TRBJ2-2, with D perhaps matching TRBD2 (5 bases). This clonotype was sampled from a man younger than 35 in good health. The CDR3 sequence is CAGLDGPGTGELFF. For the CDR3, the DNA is TGTGCCGGACTGGACGGTCCGGGTACCGGGGAGCTGTTTTTT.